This TCR beta chain was captured by sequencing in a study of neurological immune-mediated disorders. TCRdb used MiXCR to reprocess the 5' RACE reads, holding one entry per CDR3 protein. The sample contains about 35,000 distinct CDR3 sequences, more than 6.5% of which appear only once. This CDR3 has 15 residues. J lost 2 bases, V lost 7 bases, and 6 bases had no gene match. Germline V gene sequence: CDR1 SQVTM, CDR2 ANQGSEA. This rearrangement joins TRBV29-1 to TRBJ2-5; 14 bases map to TRBD2. This TCR was sampled from a middle-aged woman in good health. The specimen was PBMCs. The CDR3 nucleotides read TGCAGCGCCGGGACTAGCGGGAGTTATCAAGAGACCCAGTACTTC. This codes for CSAGTSGSYQETQYF.